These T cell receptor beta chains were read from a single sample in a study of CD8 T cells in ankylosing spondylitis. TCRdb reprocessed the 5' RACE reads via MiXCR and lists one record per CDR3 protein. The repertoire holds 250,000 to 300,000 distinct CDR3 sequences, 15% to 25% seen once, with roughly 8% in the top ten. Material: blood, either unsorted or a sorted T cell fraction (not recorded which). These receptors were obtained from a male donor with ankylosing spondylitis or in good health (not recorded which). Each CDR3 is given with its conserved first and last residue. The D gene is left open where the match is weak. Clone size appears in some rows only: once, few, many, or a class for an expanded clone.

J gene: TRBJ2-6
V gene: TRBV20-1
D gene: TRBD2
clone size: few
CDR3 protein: CSAEGTTGANVLTF
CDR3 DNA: TGCAGTGCCGAAGGGACTACTGGGGCCAACGTCCTGACTTTC

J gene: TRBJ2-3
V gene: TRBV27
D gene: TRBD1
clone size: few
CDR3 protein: CASSSGTGAISTDTQYF
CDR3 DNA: TGTGCCAGCAGTTCCGGGACAGGGGCAATTAGCACAGATACGCAGTATTTT

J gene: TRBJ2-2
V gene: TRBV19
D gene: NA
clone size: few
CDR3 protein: CASSIDLTDPFFRELFF
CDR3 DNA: TGTGCCAGTAGTATAGATCTAACCGACCCGTTTTTCCGGGAGCTGTTTTTT

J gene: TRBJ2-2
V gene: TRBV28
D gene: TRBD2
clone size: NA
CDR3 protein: CASYNSGGANTGELFF
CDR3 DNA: TGTGCCAGCTATAACAGCGGGGGAGCAAACACCGGGGAGCTGTTTTTT

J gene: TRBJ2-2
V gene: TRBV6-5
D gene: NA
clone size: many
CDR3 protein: CASSYGWGTGELFF
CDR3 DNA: TGTGCCAGCAGTTACGGCTGGGGCACCGGGGAGCTGTTTTTT

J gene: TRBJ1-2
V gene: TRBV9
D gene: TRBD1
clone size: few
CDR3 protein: CASSTGTGGFLGNPGYTF
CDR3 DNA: TGTGCCAGCAGCACCGGGACAGGGGGCTTTCTAGGGAATCCTGGCTACACCTTC

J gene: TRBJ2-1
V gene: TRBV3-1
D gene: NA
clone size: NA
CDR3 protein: CASSFGGTYNEQFF
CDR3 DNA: TGTGCCAGCAGCTTCGGCGGAACCTACAATGAGCAGTTCTTC

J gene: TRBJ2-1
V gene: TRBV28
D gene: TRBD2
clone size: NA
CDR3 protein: CASSLISGGPKVEQFF
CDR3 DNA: TGTGCCAGCAGTTTAATTTCGGGAGGGCCGAAGGTTGAGCAGTTCTTC

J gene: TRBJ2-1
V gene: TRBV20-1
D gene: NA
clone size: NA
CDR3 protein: CSARSQGGEQFF
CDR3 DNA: TGCAGTGCTAGATCACAGGGCGGTGAGCAGTTCTTC

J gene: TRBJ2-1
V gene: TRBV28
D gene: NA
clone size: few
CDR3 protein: CASSSPRDGQFF
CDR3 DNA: TGTGCCAGCAGTTCACCCAGGGATGGGCAGTTCTTC

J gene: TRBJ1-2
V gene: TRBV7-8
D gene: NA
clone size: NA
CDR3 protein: CASSFGEMYGYTF
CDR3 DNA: TGTGCCAGCAGCTTCGGTGAAATGTATGGCTACACCTTC

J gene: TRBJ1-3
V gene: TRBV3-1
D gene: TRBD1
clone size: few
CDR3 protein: CASSQAVTGVDTIYF
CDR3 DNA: TGTGCCAGCAGCCAAGCGGTGACAGGGGTGGACACCATATATTTT

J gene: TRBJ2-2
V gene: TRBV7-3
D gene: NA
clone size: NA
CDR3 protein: CASSQKQAGTGELFF
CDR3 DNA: TGTGCCAGCAGCCAAAAGCAAGCCGGCACCGGGGAGCTGTTTTTT

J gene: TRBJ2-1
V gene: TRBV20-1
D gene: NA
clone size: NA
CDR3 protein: CSARGRGNNEQFF
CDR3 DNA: TGCAGTGCTAGGGGACGGGGGAACAATGAGCAGTTCTTC

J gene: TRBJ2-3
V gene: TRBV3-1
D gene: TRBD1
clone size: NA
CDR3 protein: CASSSRQGWDTQYF
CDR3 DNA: TGTGCCAGCAGCTCTCGACAGGGTTGGGATACGCAGTATTTT

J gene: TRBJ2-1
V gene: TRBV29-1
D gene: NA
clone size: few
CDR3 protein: CSVVLADEQFF
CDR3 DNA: TGCAGCGTTGTCCTGGCGGACGAGCAGTTCTTC

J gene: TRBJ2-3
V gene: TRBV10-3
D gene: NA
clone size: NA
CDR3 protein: CAITDRPKEDTQYF
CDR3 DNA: TGTGCCATCACCGACAGGCCTAAGGAGGATACGCAGTATTTT

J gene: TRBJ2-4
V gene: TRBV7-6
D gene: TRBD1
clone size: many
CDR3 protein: CASSSNTGVVQYF
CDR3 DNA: TGTGCCAGCAGCTCTAATACAGGGGTCGTTCAGTACTTC

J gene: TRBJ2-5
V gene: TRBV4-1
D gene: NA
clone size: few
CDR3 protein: CASSQLSGKETQYF
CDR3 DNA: TGCGCCAGCAGCCAGCTTAGCGGTAAAGAGACCCAGTACTTC

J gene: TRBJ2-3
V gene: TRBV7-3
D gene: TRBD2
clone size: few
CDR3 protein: CASSLTGSGTQYF
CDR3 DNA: TGTGCCAGCAGCTTAACCGGTAGCGGGACGCAGTATTTT

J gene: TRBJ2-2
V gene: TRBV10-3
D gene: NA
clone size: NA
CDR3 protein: CAISEISVANTGELFF
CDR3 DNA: TGTGCCATCAGTGAGATCTCGGTAGCGAACACCGGGGAGCTGTTTTTT

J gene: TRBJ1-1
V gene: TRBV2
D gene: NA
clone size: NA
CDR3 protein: CASSVRGWSTEAFF
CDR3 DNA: TGTGCCAGCAGTGTCAGGGGTTGGAGCACTGAAGCTTTCTTT

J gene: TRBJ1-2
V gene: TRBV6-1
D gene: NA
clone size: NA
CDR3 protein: CASSEQGTDYGYTF
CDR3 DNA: TGTGCCAGCAGCGAACAGGGAACTGACTATGGCTACACCTTC

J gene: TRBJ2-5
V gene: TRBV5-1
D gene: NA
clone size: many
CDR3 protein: CASSYQPGRETQYF
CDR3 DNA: TGCGCCAGCAGCTACCAACCAGGAAGAGAGACCCAGTACTTC

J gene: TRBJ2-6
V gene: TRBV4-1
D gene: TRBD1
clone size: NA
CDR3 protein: CASSPRPGQGASGANVLTF
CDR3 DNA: TGCGCCAGCAGCCCCCGGCCGGGACAGGGTGCCTCTGGGGCCAACGTCCTGACTTTC

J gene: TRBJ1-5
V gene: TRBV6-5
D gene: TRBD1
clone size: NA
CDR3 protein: CASSYDYPGTGGSQPQHF
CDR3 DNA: TGTGCCAGCAGTTACGACTACCCCGGGACAGGGGGTTCTCAGCCCCAGCATTTT

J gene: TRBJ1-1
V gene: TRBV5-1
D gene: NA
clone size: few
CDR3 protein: CASSLEVGGANTEAFF
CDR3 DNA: TGCGCCAGCAGCTTGGAAGTCGGAGGGGCGAACACTGAAGCTTTCTTT

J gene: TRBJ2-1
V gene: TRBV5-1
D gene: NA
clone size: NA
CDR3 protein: CASRVSGLADEQFF
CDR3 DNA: TGCGCCAGCAGAGTCTCGGGTTTGGCGGATGAGCAGTTCTTC

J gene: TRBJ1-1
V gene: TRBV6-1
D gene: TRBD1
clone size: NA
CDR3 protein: CASSTRQGTAFF
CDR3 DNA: TGTGCCAGCAGTACACGACAGGGGACAGCTTTCTTT

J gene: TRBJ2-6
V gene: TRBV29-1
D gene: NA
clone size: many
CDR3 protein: CSVNSGANVLTF
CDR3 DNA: TGCAGCGTTAATTCTGGGGCCAACGTCCTGACTTTC

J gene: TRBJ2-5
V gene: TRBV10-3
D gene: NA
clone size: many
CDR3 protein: CAISESGGIQETQYF
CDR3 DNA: TGTGCCATCAGTGAGTCGGGGGGTATCCAAGAGACCCAGTACTTC

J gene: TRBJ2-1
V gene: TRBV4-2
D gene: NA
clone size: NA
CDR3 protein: CASSQDSGEQFF
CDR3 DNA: TGTGCCAGCAGCCAAGATTCAGGGGAGCAGTTCTTC

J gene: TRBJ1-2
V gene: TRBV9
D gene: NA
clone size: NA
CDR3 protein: CASSVGSTTNYGYTF
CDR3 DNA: TGTGCCAGCAGCGTAGGGTCAACTACTAACTATGGCTACACCTTC

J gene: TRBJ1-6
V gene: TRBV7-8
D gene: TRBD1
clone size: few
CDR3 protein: CASSETKGGFSNSPLHF
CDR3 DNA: TGTGCCAGCAGCGAAACCAAAGGGGGCTTTAGTAATTCACCCCTCCACTTT

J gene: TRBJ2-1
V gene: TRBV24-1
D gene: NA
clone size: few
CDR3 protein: CATSDWGVGIDNEQFF
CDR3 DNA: TGTGCCACCAGTGATTGGGGTGTGGGCATAGACAATGAGCAGTTCTTC

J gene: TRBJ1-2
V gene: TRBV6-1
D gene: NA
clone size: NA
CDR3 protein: CASSETWTDRGGYTF
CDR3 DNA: TGTGCCAGCAGTGAAACCTGGACAGACCGGGGAGGCTACACCTTC

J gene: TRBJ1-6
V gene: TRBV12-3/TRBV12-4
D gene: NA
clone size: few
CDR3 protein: CASTPGSYNSPLHF
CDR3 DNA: TGTGCCAGCACCCCAGGGTCCTATAATTCACCCCTCCACTTT

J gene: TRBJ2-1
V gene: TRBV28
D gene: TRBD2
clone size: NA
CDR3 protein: CASRAPGTRSNEQFF
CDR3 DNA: TGTGCCAGCAGGGCCCCCGGGACTAGAAGTAATGAGCAGTTCTTC

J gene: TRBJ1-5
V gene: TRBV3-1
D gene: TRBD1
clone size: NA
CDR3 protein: CASRQTGSNQPQHF
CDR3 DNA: TGTGCCAGCAGGCAGACAGGGAGCAATCAGCCCCAGCATTTT

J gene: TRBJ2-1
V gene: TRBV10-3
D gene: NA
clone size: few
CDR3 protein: CAISEIRGAYNEQFF
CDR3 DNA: TGTGCCATCAGTGAGATCAGGGGGGCATACAATGAGCAGTTCTTC

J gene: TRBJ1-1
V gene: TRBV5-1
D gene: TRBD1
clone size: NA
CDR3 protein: CASSLGDRGETFF
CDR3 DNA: TGCGCCAGCAGCTTGGGGGACAGGGGGGAAACTTTCTTT